Listed here are 28 T cell receptor beta chains from one sample, sequenced in a study of CD8+CD57+ T cells in acquired aplastic anemia. The TCR beta profiling, which covered VDJ combination and CDR3 sequence, was carried out using genomic DNA as the template. TCRdb itself ran the reads through MiXCR, one entry per CDR3 protein. The sample holds 74,000 or so distinct CDR3 sequences, roughly half seen once. Sequencing used sorted CD4+, CD8+, or CD8+CD57+ T cells (not recorded which) from PBMCs. These receptors all stem from a human donor in good health, serving as a control.

Regarding this clonotype: This sequence may be a read error, since a much larger clone differs from it by one base. The chain joins TRBV6-1 to TRBJ2-6; D gene unclear. The CDR3 runs to 15 residues. Germline values: CDR1 MNHNS, CDR2 SASEGT. The ends were cut back, 6 bases at V and 0 bases at J, with 9 bases in the middle. The CDR3 DNA follows: TGTGCCAGCAGCTTGCCCAGCTCTGGGGCCAACGTCCTGACTTTC. Amino acid sequence: CASSLPSSGANVLTF.

This clonotype is medium-sized in the sample. The genes are TRBV20-1 and TRBJ2-1; TRBD2 matches 10 bases. There are 15 residues in the CDR3. With 5 bases clipped from V and 4 bases from J, the junction kept 8 bases outside the gene matches. From germline, CDR1 is DFQATT and CDR2 SNEGSKA (reference sequence). CDR3 bases: TGCAGTGCTGCCCAAGGGACTAGCGATTACAATGAGCAGTTCTTC. Residues: CSAAQGTSDYNEQFF.

This clonotype was seen ten or more times. The rearrangement joins TRBV12-3 or TRBV12-4 to TRBJ2-7; D call uncertain. V lost 10 bases and J 0 bases, leaving 16 bases between the germline ends. The CDR3 is made up of 14 amino acids. This CDR3 reads CATGWTVNSYEQYF. CDR3 DNA: TGTGCCACTGGCTGGACGGTGAACTCCTACGAGCAGTACTTC.

There are a few counts of this clonotype. The chain uses TRBV19 and TRBJ2-1, with D possibly being TRBD1 (5 bases). From germline, CDR1 is LNHDA and CDR2 SQIVND (reference sequence). The CDR3 sequence is 13 residues long. Trimming left V 5 bases short and J 6 bases short, with 11 bases between. CDR3 protein: CASSPYRGNEQFF. The CDR3 coding sequence is TGTGCCAGTAGTCCGTATAGGGGCAATGAGCAGTTCTTC.

The chain couples TRBV10-3 to TRBJ1-6, with D unresolved. This CDR3 has 18 amino acids. V lost 6 bases and J 6 bases, leaving 24 bases between the germline ends. Germline CDR1 reads ENHRY; CDR2 reads SYGVKD. The CDR3 region has the DNA TGTGCCATCAGCATCACAATGGTGTCGAGCGGAACTAATTCACCCCTCCACTTT. Translation: CAISITMVSSGTNSPLHF.

This clonotype was counted once. The V gene is TRBV2, the J gene TRBJ1-6; 7 bases match TRBD1. The CDR3 runs 15 residues. V shed 3 bases, J shed 6 bases, and the junction held 5 bases outside the gene matches. CDR1 is SNHLY, CDR2 FYNNEI, per germline. Written as DNA, the CDR3 is TGTGCCAGCAGTGAGGATCGACAGGGTAATTCACCCCTCCACTTT. Amino acids: CASSEDRQGNSPLHF. Supplemented by reference TRBV2 and TRBJ1-6, the full variable domain reads EPEVTQTPSHQVTQMGQEVILRCVPISNHLYFYWYRQILGQKVEFLVSFYNNEISEKSEIFDDQFSVERPDGSNFTLKIRSTKLEDSAMYFCASSEDRQGNSPLHFGNGTRLTVT.

This clonotype occurred once. The genes are TRBV7-2 and TRBJ2-2; D may correspond to TRBD1 or TRBD2 (5 bases each). The ends were cut back, 1 base at V and 4 bases at J, with 7 bases in the middle. Germline V gene sequence: CDR1 SGHTA, CDR2 FQGNSA. The CDR3 runs to 14 residues. CDR3: CASSLGGVTGELFF. The CDR3 bases are TGTGCCAGCAGCTTAGGAGGGGTCACCGGGGAGCTGTTTTTT. Looking up the rest from reference TRBV7-2 and TRBJ2-2 gives the full variable domain: GAGVSQSPSNKVTEKGKDVELRCDPISGHTALYWYRQSLGQGLEFLIYFQGNSAPDKSGLPSDRFSAERTGGSVSTLTIQRTQQEDSAVYLCASSLGGVTGELFFGEGSRLTVL.

The chain links TRBV11-1 to TRBJ2-7, with 12 positions matching TRBD1. Germline V gives CDR1 SGHAT, CDR2 FQDESV (reference sequence). This CDR3 is built from 16 residues. V lost 3 bases and J lost 6; bases outside the gene matches: 9. This CDR3 is CASSFRGQGASTEQYF. CDR3 in DNA: TGTGCCAGCAGCTTCCGGGGACAGGGGGCCTCTACCGAGCAGTACTTC.

V and J are TRBV2 and TRBJ2-7; a possible D gene is TRBD1 (6 bases). V lost 4 bases and J lost 9, with 13 bases in between. The germline CDR1 and CDR2 sequences are SNHLY and FYNNEI. This CDR3 spans 12 amino acids. DNA for the CDR3: TGTGCCAGCAGTGTGATAGGGGGAGTGCAGTACGTC. It encodes CASSVIGGVQYV.

There are many counts of this clonotype. CDR3 sequence reads: CASSPAQTGGYTEAFF. The CDR3 DNA is TGCGCCAGCAGCCCTGCCCAGACAGGGGGCTACACTGAAGCTTTCTTT. The V call is TRBV4-1, the J call TRBJ1-1, with 10 positions matching TRBD1. V shed 4 bases and J 3 bases; nucleotides not matched to a gene: 8. Germline V gene lookup returns CDR1 MGHRA and CDR2 YSYEKL. The CDR3 is made up of 16 amino acids.

The sample holds many counts of this clonotype. This sequence may be a read error, since a much larger clone differs from it by one base. The CDR3 reads CATTPRGYADTQYF. CDR3 sequence (DNA): TGTGCCACCACCCCCCGCGGATACGCAGATACGCAGTATTTT. The rearrangement joins TRBV2 to TRBJ2-3; no clear D. This CDR3 region has 14 residues. Deletions cut 10 bases from V and 4 bases from J, with 18 bases between. Germline V CDR1 and CDR2: SNHLY, FYNNEI.

This clonotype is medium-sized. The gene calls are TRBV29-1 and TRBJ1-2, with a possible D match to TRBD1 (5 bases). V lost 3 bases, J lost 8 bases, and 13 bases lay in between. CDR1 SQVTM and CDR2 ANQGSEA come from the germline V gene. The CDR3 is made up of 12 amino acids. The CDR3, as DNA: TGCAGCGTTGATAAGGGGATTCGGGGCTACACCTTC. Its translation: CSVDKGIRGYTF.

J is TRBJ2-5 and V is TRBV24-1; either TRBD1 or TRBD2 may supply D (6 bases each). The V end was cut by 3 bases, the J end by 4 bases, with 14 bases between. This CDR3 has 15 amino acids. The germline CDR1 and CDR2 sequences are KGHDR and SFDVKD. CDR3 in DNA: TGTGCCACCAGTGATCCCCAAGGGGGGCGAGAGACCCAGTACTTC. Protein sequence: CATSDPQGGRETQYF.

This chain joins TRBV25-1 and TRBJ2-7, with TRBD2 matching over 10 bases. CDR1 is MGHDK, CDR2 SYGVNS, per germline. This CDR3 has 16 residues. Unmatched junction bases numbered 9, after V lost 4 bases and J lost 3 bases. The DNA of the CDR3 is TGTGCCAGCAGTGGCCCTAGCGGGGGTTACTACTACGAGCAGTACTTC. Translating it yields CASSGPSGGYYYEQYF.

In this sample, this clonotype turned up many times. This chain links TRBV4-1 with TRBJ1-1; no firm D call. V was clipped by 3 bases and J by 6 bases, with 8 bases between them. The CDR3 loop spans 12 amino acids. Germline-derived CDR1 and CDR2 are MGHRA and YSYEKL. DNA for the CDR3: TGCGCCAGCAGCCACGGTAGTTCTGAAGCTTTCTTT. This gives the protein CASSHGSSEAFF.

The chain recombines TRBV10-3 with TRBJ2-3, with TRBD1 as a possible D gene (5 bases). The V gene's germline CDR1 is ENHRY and CDR2 SYGVKD. Trimming pared 2 bases from V and 0 bases from J, leaving 15 bases between. The CDR3 is 17 residues long. In DNA, the CDR3 is TGTGCCATCAGTGAGATCCGTGGGGCCCCTAGCACAGATACGCAGTATTTT. Translated: CAISEIRGAPSTDTQYF.

In this sample, this clonotype turned up many times. The gene calls are TRBV12-3 or TRBV12-4 and TRBJ1-1; D gene ambiguous. Trimming removed 1 base from V and 5 bases from J, with 8 bases in between. This CDR3 is built from 13 residues. The DNA for the CDR3 is TGTGCCAGCAGTTTAGGTTCGGTAACTGAAGCTTTCTTT. Translating it yields CASSLGSVTEAFF.

This clonotype came up once. The chain links TRBV29-1 to TRBJ1-2; unclear D gene. V dropped 6 bases and J dropped 4 bases, with 9 bases sitting between them. CDR1 is SQVTM, CDR2 ANQGSEA, per germline. The CDR3 runs to 11 residues. The CDR3 region is CSVVSSYGYTF. As DNA, the CDR3 is TGCAGCGTGGTCAGTAGCTATGGCTACACCTTC.

V and J are TRBV29-1 and TRBJ2-7, with TRBD1 as a possible D gene (5 bases). The germline V and J ends were trimmed by 7 bases and 3 bases, with 16 bases remaining between them. Germline-derived CDR1 and CDR2 are SQVTM and ANQGSEA. This CDR3 region has 13 residues. The CDR3 region has the DNA TGCAGCGCGGTAACAGACAGCGACTACGAGCAGTACTTC. Translating gives CSAVTDSDYEQYF.

This clonotype was seen repeatedly, ten times or more. V is TRBV9 and J is TRBJ2-1; D is possibly TRBD1 (5 bases). CDR1 SGDLS and CDR2 YYNGEE come from the germline V gene. Trimming shortened V by 2 bases and J by 9 bases, and 15 bases separated the two germline ends. The CDR3 sequence is 14 residues long. The CDR3 nucleotides are TGTGCCAGCAGCGTTAACAAGGGGATTGGTGAGCAGTTCTTC. It yields the protein CASSVNKGIGEQFF.

Comments on this clonotype: A junction boundary mismatches the germline segment, possibly from a read error. The chain has TRBV2 and TRBJ1-6; D gene uncertain. The CDR3 runs 11 residues. Germline V gives CDR1 SNHLY, CDR2 FYNNEI. The CDR3: CANSADSPLHF. DNA of the CDR3: TGTGCCAACAGTGCGGATTCACCCCTCCACTTT.

This clonotype was seen many times. V is TRBV10-2 and J is TRBJ2-1; 10 bases align to TRBD2. The CDR3 is 15 amino acids. V shed 0 bases, J shed 8 bases, and the junction held 4 bases outside the gene matches. CDR1 is WSHSY, CDR2 SAAADI, per germline. The CDR3 loop reads CASSESSSGSDEQFF. In DNA form, the CDR3 reads TGCGCCAGCAGTGAGTCGTCTAGCGGGAGCGATGAGCAGTTCTTC.

The chain carries TRBV19 and TRBJ1-2, with 7 bases identical to TRBD1. V gave up 9 bases and J gave up 4 bases; unmatched junction bases: 5. The CDR3 extends over 12 amino acids. CDR1 is LNHDA and CDR2 is SQIVND in the germline V gene (reference sequence). Written as DNA, the CDR3 is TGTGCCAGACTCCGGGACAGCTATGGCTACACCTTC. Protein: CARLRDSYGYTF. Supplemented by reference TRBV19 and TRBJ1-2, the full variable domain reads DGGITQSPKYLFRKEGQNVTLSCEQNLNHDAMYWYRQDPGQGLRLIYYSQIVNDFQKGDIAEGYSVSREKKESFPLTVTSAQKNPTAFYLCARLRDSYGYTFGSGTRLTVV.

The sample holds many counts of this clonotype. The chain joins TRBV7-9 to TRBJ1-4; 9 nucleotides agree with TRBD1. The V gene's germline CDR1 is SEHNR and CDR2 FQNEAQ (reference sequence). The CDR3 runs to 14 residues. V shed 3 bases and J 11 bases; nucleotides not matched to a gene: 7. Here the CDR3 reads CASSLGQGIEKLFF. The CDR3 DNA is TGTGCCAGCAGCTTGGGACAGGGTATAGAGAAACTGTTTTTT.

This rearrangement joins TRBV25-1 to TRBJ2-7, with a weak D call TRBD2 (6 bases). V lost 8 bases, J lost 6 bases, and 17 bases lay in between. In germline, CDR1 is MGHDK, CDR2 SYGVNS. This CDR3 spans 13 amino acids. The CDR3 is CASFSGWGLEQYF. The DNA for the CDR3 is TGTGCCAGCTTCAGCGGGTGGGGACTCGAGCAGTACTTC.

The chain joins TRBV24-1 to TRBJ2-2; a possible D gene is TRBD2 (5 bases). This CDR3 comprises 13 residues. V lost 11 bases, J lost 3 bases, and 12 bases lay in between. CDR1 is KGHDR and CDR2 is SFDVKD in the germline V gene. For the CDR3, the DNA is TGTGCCATCCAGACGGGGTACACCGGGGAGCTGTTTTTT. Residues: CAIQTGYTGELFF.

The chain links TRBV10-3 to TRBJ2-5, with D possibly being TRBD1 (6 bases). Deletions cut 4 bases from V and 3 bases from J, with 12 bases between. The CDR3 loop spans 14 amino acids. Per germline, CDR1 ENHRY and CDR2 SYGVKD. The CDR3 reads CAISGRDTEETQYF. For the CDR3, the DNA is TGTGCCATCAGTGGCCGGGACACGGAAGAGACCCAGTACTTC.

The genes are TRBV6-1 and TRBJ1-6; 7 positions match TRBD1. The CDR3 spans 14 residues. In germline, CDR1 is MNHNS, CDR2 SASEGT. With 6 bases clipped from V and 5 bases from J, the junction kept 4 bases outside the gene matches. Here the CDR3 DNA reads TGTGCCAGCAGGGAACAGGGGAATAATTCACCCCTCCACTTT. Translating it yields CASREQGNNSPLHF.